The rows below give T cell receptor beta chains drawn from one sample of a study of blood T cell repertoires in COVID-19. Using immunoSEQ multiplex PCR, the repertoire was profiled, and TCRdb retains in-frame clones only, with some absent. The sample carries 130,000 to 150,000 clones, 80% to 90% recorded once. Sequencing was carried out using peripheral blood. These receptors were obtained from a middle-aged woman with acute or convalescent COVID-19. The CDR3 runs from the conserved cysteine through the conserved F or W. A D gene is named only where the DNA matches it firmly. Only some rows state a clone size, as once, few, many or a class for expanded clones.

J: TRBJ2-2
D: -
size: -
V: TRBV7-9
CDR3: CASSHARAGLVGELFF
DNA: TGTGCCAGCAGCCATGCCCGGGCAGGGCTGGTCGGGGAGCTGTTTTTT

J: TRBJ2-1
D: -
size: few
V: TRBV7-9
CDR3: CASSLALGESSYNEQFF
DNA: TGTGCCAGCAGCTTAGCGTTGGGAGAGAGCTCCTACAATGAGCAGTTCTTC

J: TRBJ2-7
D: -
size: -
V: TRBV4-3
CDR3: CASSQGLTYYEQYF
DNA: TGCGCCAGCAGCCAGGGCCTTACTTATTACGAGCAGTACTTC

J: TRBJ1-1
D: TRBD1
size: -
V: TRBV18
CDR3: CASSPRTGWNTEAFF
DNA: TGTGCCAGCTCACCACGGACAGGGTGGAACACTGAAGCTTTCTTT

J: TRBJ2-1
D: TRBD1
size: -
V: TRBV28
CDR3: CASSSPGQVDNEQFF
DNA: TGTGCCAGCAGCTCGCCGGGACAGGTGGACAATGAGCAGTTCTTC

J: TRBJ2-7
D: TRBD2
size: -
V: TRBV5-1
CDR3: CASSLLAGGPGEQYF
DNA: TGCGCCAGCAGCTTACTAGCGGGGGGGCCGGGTGAGCAGTACTTC

J: TRBJ2-1
D: TRBD1
size: once
V: TRBV18
CDR3: CASSMGQGIYNEQFF
DNA: TGTGCCAGCTCAATGGGACAGGGAATATACAATGAGCAGTTCTTC

J: TRBJ1-6
D: TRBD1
size: -
V: TRBV27
CDR3: CASSNTPGQGANSPLHF
DNA: TGTGCCAGCAGTAATACCCCGGGACAGGGGGCTAATTCACCCCTCCACTTT

J: TRBJ1-2
D: -
size: few
V: TRBV14
CDR3: CASSQDFSDDYGYTF
DNA: TGTGCCAGCAGCCAAGATTTCAGCGACGACTATGGCTACACCTTC

J: TRBJ1-1
D: -
size: -
V: TRBV7-6
CDR3: CASSFGIAVSTEAFF
DNA: TGTGCCAGCAGCTTCGGGATCGCTGTGAGCACTGAAGCTTTCTTT

J: TRBJ1-5
D: -
size: -
V: TRBV9
CDR3: CASSARNGQPQHF
DNA: TGTGCCAGCAGCGCGAGGAACGGTCAGCCCCAGCATTTT

J: TRBJ2-3
D: -
size: -
V: TRBV12-3/TRBV12-4
CDR3: CASSIGGDTQYF
DNA: TGTGCCAGCAGTATCGGGGGAGATACGCAGTATTTT

J: TRBJ2-7
D: -
size: -
V: TRBV21-1
CDR3: CASSKERTSGYYEQYF
DNA: TGTGCCAGCAGCAAAGAACGGACTAGCGGATACTACGAGCAGTACTTC

J: TRBJ2-2
D: TRBD2
size: -
V: TRBV7-7
CDR3: CASSLSGRGTGELFF
DNA: TGTGCTAGCAGCCTGAGCGGGAGGGGAACCGGGGAGCTGTTTTTT

J: TRBJ2-3
D: TRBD1
size: -
V: TRBV5-4
CDR3: CASSNPGTGETDTQYF
DNA: TGTGCCAGCAGCAACCCCGGGACAGGGGAAACAGATACGCAGTATTTT

J: TRBJ2-5
D: -
size: once
V: TRBV24-1
CDR3: CATIRLGHRQANQETQYF
DNA: TGTGCCACGATACGATTGGGTCACAGACAGGCCAACCAAGAGACCCAGTACTTC

J: TRBJ1-2
D: -
size: -
V: TRBV30
CDR3: CAWSVGADYGYTF
DNA: TGTGCCTGGAGTGTTGGGGCGGACTATGGCTACACCTTC

J: TRBJ1-6
D: -
size: -
V: TRBV5-1
CDR3: CASSLAGSNSPLHF
DNA: TGCGCCAGCAGCTTGGCGGGGTCTAATTCACCCCTCCACTTT

J: TRBJ2-7
D: TRBD2
size: -
V: TRBV29-1
CDR3: CSVGFRTSGSEQYF
DNA: TGCAGCGTTGGGTTTAGGACTAGCGGTAGCGAGCAGTACTTC

J: TRBJ2-1
D: TRBD1
size: -
V: TRBV28
CDR3: CASSLIGTGTYNEQFF
DNA: TGTGCCAGCAGTTTAATCGGGACAGGTACCTACAATGAGCAGTTCTTC

J: TRBJ1-5
D: -
size: -
V: TRBV19
CDR3: CASRAEAGYFNQPQHF
DNA: TGTGCCAGTAGAGCGGAGGCAGGCTACTTTAATCAGCCCCAGCATTTT

J: TRBJ2-5
D: TRBD2
size: -
V: TRBV29-1
CDR3: CSVGPGTSGVETQYF
DNA: TGCAGCGTTGGTCCCGGGACTAGCGGGGTAGAGACCCAGTACTTC

J: TRBJ1-4
D: -
size: -
V: TRBV7-9
CDR3: CASSLRAANEKLFF
DNA: TGTGCCAGCAGCCTCAGGGCAGCTAATGAAAAACTGTTTTTT

J: TRBJ1-3
D: -
size: -
V: TRBV5-4
CDR3: CASSSQGSFGNTIYF
DNA: TGTGCCAGCAGCTCGCAGGGGAGTTTTGGAAACACCATATATTTT

J: TRBJ1-1
D: -
size: -
V: TRBV30
CDR3: CAWGDSTEAFF
DNA: TGTGCCTGGGGCGACAGCACTGAAGCTTTCTTT

J: TRBJ1-5
D: -
size: -
V: TRBV29-1
CDR3: CSVGGRVPQHF
DNA: TGCAGCGTCGGGGGGAGGGTGCCCCAGCATTTT

J: TRBJ1-2
D: -
size: once
V: TRBV4-1
CDR3: CASSQDLGTRVYYGYTF
DNA: TGCGCCAGCAGCCAAGATCTAGGGACAAGGGTATACTATGGCTACACCTTC

J: TRBJ1-6
D: TRBD1
size: -
V: TRBV18
CDR3: CASSPPRDRENSPLHF
DNA: TGTGCCAGCTCACCCCCGAGGGACAGGGAAAATTCACCCCTCCACTTT

J: TRBJ2-7
D: -
size: -
V: TRBV3-1/TRBV3-2
CDR3: CASSHTPYEQYF
DNA: TGTGCCAGCAGTCACACCCCATACGAGCAGTACTTC

J: TRBJ1-5
D: -
size: -
V: TRBV5-8
CDR3: CASSPGRGGGQPQHF
DNA: TGTGCCAGCAGCCCCGGCAGGGGTGGAGGTCAGCCCCAGCATTTT

J: TRBJ1-1
D: -
size: -
V: TRBV7-8
CDR3: CASSPDSGRAFF
DNA: TGTGCCAGCAGCCCAGACTCGGGTCGGGCTTTCTTT

J: TRBJ1-6
D: -
size: -
V: TRBV10-1
CDR3: CASLSSYNSPLHF
DNA: TGCGCCAGTCTAAGCTCCTATAATTCACCCCTCCACTTT

J: TRBJ2-7
D: TRBD1
size: -
V: TRBV24-1
CDR3: CATSDPGQGAYEQYF
DNA: TGTGCCACCAGTGATCCGGGACAGGGGGCCTACGAGCAGTACTTC

J: TRBJ2-7
D: -
size: -
V: TRBV5-6
CDR3: CASSLGAAYEQYF
DNA: TGTGCCAGCAGTCTTGGGGCGGCCTACGAGCAGTACTTC

J: TRBJ2-7
D: TRBD2
size: -
V: TRBV30
CDR3: CAWSSPRGGRTSYEQYF
DNA: TGTGCCTGGAGCTCTCCCCGGGGGGGGAGGACATCCTACGAGCAGTACTTC

J: TRBJ2-5
D: TRBD2
size: -
V: TRBV4-2
CDR3: CASSQDPGTSGGGGETQYF
DNA: TGTGCCAGCAGCCAAGATCCCGGGACTAGCGGGGGAGGAGGCGAGACCCAGTACTTC

J: TRBJ1-3
D: -
size: -
V: TRBV6-1
CDR3: CASSEAMNTGNTIYF
DNA: TGTGCCAGCAGTGAAGCTATGAACACTGGAAACACCATATATTTT

J: TRBJ2-1
D: TRBD2
size: -
V: TRBV7-9
CDR3: CASEPSGHNEQFF
DNA: TGTGCCAGCGAACCTAGCGGGCACAATGAGCAGTTCTTC

J: TRBJ2-1
D: -
size: -
V: TRBV4-1
CDR3: CASSQAVLWRGNNEQFF
DNA: TGCGCCAGCAGCCAAGCCGTACTCTGGCGGGGAAACAATGAGCAGTTCTTC

J: TRBJ1-6
D: TRBD1
size: -
V: TRBV24-1
CDR3: CATHPGQGSSPLHF
DNA: TGTGCCACTCATCCGGGACAGGGGAGTTCACCCCTCCACTTT

J: TRBJ2-5
D: TRBD2
size: -
V: TRBV7-6
CDR3: CASSSFKGGGAKETQYF
DNA: TGTGCCAGCAGCTCCTTCAAAGGCGGGGGGGCTAAAGAGACCCAGTACTTC

J: TRBJ2-3
D: TRBD2
size: -
V: TRBV7-8
CDR3: CASSRSSGGGTDTQYF
DNA: TGTGCCAGCAGCCGTAGCTCGGGGGGGGGCACAGATACGCAGTATTTT

J: TRBJ2-2
D: TRBD2
size: -
V: TRBV7-3
CDR3: CASSPTSATGELFF
DNA: TGTGCCAGCAGCCCGACTAGCGCGACCGGGGAGCTGTTTTTT

J: TRBJ2-1
D: TRBD2
size: few
V: TRBV9
CDR3: CASSGLAGGFRNEQFF
DNA: TGTGCCAGCAGCGGCTTAGCGGGAGGTTTTAGGAATGAGCAGTTCTTC

J: TRBJ1-6
D: TRBD1
size: -
V: TRBV30
CDR3: CAWSPTGFGSPLHF
DNA: TGTGCCTGGAGTCCGACAGGGTTCGGTTCACCCCTCCACTTT

J: TRBJ2-7
D: TRBD2
size: once
V: TRBV3-1/TRBV3-2
CDR3: CASSQGRGGTYEQYF
DNA: TGTGCCAGCAGCCAAGGGCGGGGGGGAACCTACGAGCAGTACTTC

J: TRBJ1-6
D: -
size: -
V: TRBV18
CDR3: CASLRGSYNSPLHF
DNA: TGTGCCAGCTTAAGAGGCTCCTATAATTCACCCCTCCACTTT

J: TRBJ2-7
D: -
size: -
V: TRBV27
CDR3: CASSLEGVPTYEQYF
DNA: TGTGCCAGCAGTTTGGAGGGAGTTCCGACCTACGAGCAGTACTTC

J: TRBJ1-3
D: -
size: -
V: TRBV18
CDR3: CASSPGSASGNTIYF
DNA: TGTGCCAGCTCACCTGGCAGTGCCTCTGGAAACACCATATATTTT

J: TRBJ2-7
D: -
size: -
V: TRBV29-1
CDR3: CSVGWGPDEQYF
DNA: TGCAGCGTTGGATGGGGGCCAGACGAGCAGTACTTC

J: TRBJ2-7
D: -
size: -
V: TRBV5-1
CDR3: CASSKDWSSYEQYF
DNA: TGCGCCAGCAGCAAGGACTGGAGCTCCTACGAGCAGTACTTC

J: TRBJ1-5
D: TRBD1
size: -
V: TRBV30
CDR3: CACSNPGQGINQPQHF
DNA: TGTGCCTGTTCAAATCCGGGACAGGGAATCAATCAGCCCCAGCATTTT

J: TRBJ2-2
D: TRBD2
size: -
V: TRBV6-1
CDR3: CASSETWGLAITGELFF
DNA: TGTGCCAGCAGTGAGACCTGGGGACTAGCGATCACCGGGGAGCTGTTTTTT

J: TRBJ1-2
D: -
size: -
V: TRBV12-3/TRBV12-4
CDR3: CASSTANYGYTF
DNA: TGTGCCAGTTCTACAGCTAACTATGGCTACACCTTC

J: TRBJ2-3
D: -
size: -
V: TRBV11-2
CDR3: CASSLRLEGHTDTQYF
DNA: TGTGCCAGCAGCTTAAGACTTGAGGGACACACAGATACGCAGTATTTT

J: TRBJ1-5
D: -
size: -
V: TRBV2
CDR3: CASSEALRFLSNQPQHF
DNA: TGTGCCAGCAGTGAAGCGCTACGGTTCCTTAGCAATCAGCCCCAGCATTTT

J: TRBJ1-4
D: TRBD1
size: -
V: TRBV3-1/TRBV3-2
CDR3: CASSQGDRALFF
DNA: TGTGCCAGCAGCCAAGGGGACAGGGCCCTGTTTTTT

J: TRBJ2-1
D: -
size: -
V: TRBV18
CDR3: CASSPRLDRPLYNEQFF
DNA: TGTGCCAGCTCCCCCCGACTTGACAGGCCACTTTACAATGAGCAGTTCTTC

J: TRBJ2-7
D: -
size: -
V: TRBV5-1
CDR3: CASSLFGDNDEQYF
DNA: TGCGCCAGCAGCTTGTTCGGGGACAACGACGAGCAGTACTTC